These T cell receptor beta chains were read from a single sample in a study of blood T cell repertoires in COVID-19. Sequencing was performed with immunoSEQ multiplex PCR; in TCRdb, only in-frame clones are kept and a portion is missing. The table shows 87,000 or so clones, with over 70% occurring only once. What was sequenced was peripheral blood. The receptors here all came from a man of 80 years or more with acute or convalescent COVID-19. The conserved cysteine and the conserved F or W are not part of the CDR3 here.

V: TRBV18; J: TRBJ1-3; CDR3: ASSRLAGGNTIY
V: TRBV2; J: TRBJ2-5; CDR3: ASSEGGGWGETQY
V: TRBV20-1; J: TRBJ2-2; CDR3: SASPTLAGVTGELF
V: TRBV9; J: TRBJ1-2; CDR3: ASSEGDRGWDGYT
V: TRBV13; J: TRBJ1-2; CDR3: ASSSRQGRYGYT
V: TRBV7-8; J: TRBJ1-3; CDR3: ASSSRSGTSGNTIY
V: TRBV19; J: TRBJ1-3; CDR3: ASSLDRGNTIY
V: TRBV5-4; J: TRBJ2-7; CDR3: ASRRSGQGSYEQY
V: TRBV3-1/TRBV3-2; J: TRBJ1-1; CDR3: ASSQVLGSDTEAF
V: TRBV18; J: TRBJ1-5; CDR3: ASSPETGGQPQH
V: TRBV4-3; J: TRBJ2-2; CDR3: ASSRGQLNTGELF
V: TRBV12-5; J: TRBJ2-7; CDR3: ASGLVMGHYEQY
V: TRBV19; J: TRBJ1-2; CDR3: ASRPLGQDGYT
V: TRBV19; J: TRBJ1-5; CDR3: ASSQRGNQPQH
V: TRBV14; J: TRBJ2-1; CDR3: ASSQDRGGPHNEQF
V: TRBV27; J: TRBJ2-7; CDR3: ASSLETGRGEQY
V: TRBV3-1/TRBV3-2; J: TRBJ2-3; CDR3: ASSQPLAGVGTDTQY
V: TRBV18; J: TRBJ1-2; CDR3: ASSLDGWRDYT
V: TRBV5-1; J: TRBJ2-1; CDR3: ASSTSGTEYNEQF
V: TRBV9; J: TRBJ1-4; CDR3: ASSETLGHGEKLF
V: TRBV15; J: TRBJ2-7; CDR3: ATSRGPLGGEGEDYEQY
V: TRBV18; J: TRBJ1-2; CDR3: ASSPEQGFGYT
V: TRBV7-6; J: TRBJ2-3; CDR3: ASSFTGISTDTQY
V: TRBV4-3; J: TRBJ1-2; CDR3: ASSHPPGGDSYGYT
V: TRBV30; J: TRBJ1-2; CDR3: AWGQGARGYT